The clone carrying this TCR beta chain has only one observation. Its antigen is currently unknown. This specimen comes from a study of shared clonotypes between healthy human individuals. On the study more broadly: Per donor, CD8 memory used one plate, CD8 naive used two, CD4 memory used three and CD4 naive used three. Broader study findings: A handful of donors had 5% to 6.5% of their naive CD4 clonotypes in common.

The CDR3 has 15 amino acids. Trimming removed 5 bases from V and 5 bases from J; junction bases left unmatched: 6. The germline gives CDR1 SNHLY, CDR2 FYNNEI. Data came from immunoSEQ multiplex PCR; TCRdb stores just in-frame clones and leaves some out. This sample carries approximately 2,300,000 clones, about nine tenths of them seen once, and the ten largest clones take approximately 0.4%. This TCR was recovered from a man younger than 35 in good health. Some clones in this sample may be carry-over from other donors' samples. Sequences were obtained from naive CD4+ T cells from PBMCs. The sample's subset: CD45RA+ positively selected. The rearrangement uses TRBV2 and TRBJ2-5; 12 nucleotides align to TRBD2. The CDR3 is CASSFASGRDETQYF. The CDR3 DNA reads TGTGCCAGCAGTTTTGCTAGCGGGAGGGACGAGACCCAGTACTTC.